This T cell receptor (beta chain) originates from a study of beta chain features in type 1 diabetes. Study overall: Cells sorted and examined across all samples totaled approximately 100,000,000. Findings and limits, study-wide: It was possible that PCR favored shorter templates, equally so in patients and controls. TCRB CDR3 length was moderately but significantly reduced in all four CD4+ subsets of Type 1 diabetes patients. In the patient group, naive, central memory and Treg TCRB repertoires seemed more alike than in the healthy donor group.

Remarks on this clone: The antigen is not known.

Expressed TCRB transcripts were sequenced because the isolated RNA had all been reverse transcribed beforehand. TCRdb keeps only in-frame clones here, not all; method: immunoSEQ multiplex PCR. Of 200,000 to 300,000 clones in the sample, approximately 11% were seen once. Using CD45RO/CCR7/CD25/CD127/CD95/CD27, CD4+ naive, central memory, regulatory and stem cell-like memory cells were sorted. Germline CDR1 reads SGHAT; CDR2 reads FQDESV (reference sequence). Trimming took off 5 bases at V and 2 bases at J, with 12 bases between the two ends. The CDR3 spans 14 residues. Sequencing used naive CD4+ T cells from blood. The TCR comes from a man aged 30-40 years with type 1 diabetes. This chain links TRBV11-1 with TRBJ1-1; D possibly corresponds to TRBD1 (6 bases). The DNA for the CDR3 is TGTGCCAGCAGCGTCGACAGGATTAACACTGAAGCTTTCTTT. Amino acids: CASSVDRINTEAFF.